Below are 4 T cell receptor beta chains sequenced from a single sample in a study of T cells in Graves' hyperthyroidism and ophthalmopathy. RNA transcripts were the template for amplifying TCR beta CDR3 regions. A set of HTBI primers served as the primers for a first-round RT-PCR of the TCR CDR3. TCRdb analysed the multiplex PCR reads with MiXCR anew, one entry per CDR3 protein. The table shows about 270,000 distinct CDR3 sequences, with roughly 20% occurring only once. The material sequenced was blood. The receptor source for this set is a man aged 25-40 years with Graves' ophthalmopathy.

This clonotype was seen at least ten times. The V gene is TRBV5-1, the J gene TRBJ2-1, with 8 positions matching TRBD1. CDR3 size: 11 residues. J gave up 15 bases and V 4 bases, and 6 bases lay outside the gene matches. Germline CDR1 SGHRS, CDR2 YFSETQ. The CDR3 coding sequence is TGCGCCAGCAGCCTGGACAGGGCGATGTTCTTC. It specifies CASSLDRAMFF.

The genes are TRBV6-2 or TRBV6-3 and TRBJ2-7, with a tentative D call TRBD1 (6 bases). CDR1 is MNHEY, CDR2 SVGEGT, per germline. The CDR3 totals 13 residues. Trimming took off 6 bases at V and 3 bases at J, with 12 bases between the two ends. In DNA form, the CDR3 reads TGTGCCAGCAGCCCGGGACACCGCTACGAGCAGTACTTC. Its translation is CASSPGHRYEQYF.

The V gene is TRBV9, the J gene TRBJ1-3; D is unresolved. CDR3 length equals 15 residues. The V gene's germline CDR1 is SGDLS and CDR2 YYNGEE. Trimming left V 0 bases short and J 6 bases short, with 13 bases between. This chain's CDR3 is CASSVDLSSANTIYF. The CDR3 DNA is TGTGCCAGCAGCGTAGATTTGTCGAGTGCAAACACCATATATTTT. The variable domain in full, completed from reference TRBV9 and TRBJ1-3, reads DSGVTQTPKHLITATGQRVTLRCSPRSGDLSVYWYQQSLDQGLQFLIQYYNGEERAKGNILERFSAQQFPDLHSELNLSSLELGDSALYFCASSVDLSSANTIYFGEGSWLTVV.

This chain uses TRBV19 with TRBJ2-2; no firm D call. The ends were cut back, 7 bases at V and 6 bases at J, with 12 bases in the middle. Looked up from germline, CDR1 is LNHDA and CDR2 is SQIVND (reference sequence). The CDR3 spans 13 residues. For the CDR3, the DNA is TGTGCCAGTATGTACGACGTTTCCGGGGAGCTGTTTTTT. Its translation is CASMYDVSGELFF. The full variable domain, with the rest looked up from reference TRBV19 and TRBJ2-2, is DGGITQSPKYLFRKEGQNVTLSCEQNLNHDAMYWYRQDPGQGLRLIYYSQIVNDFQKGDIAEGYSVSREKKESFPLTVTSAQKNPTAFYLCASMYDVSGELFFGEGSRLTVL.